These 2 T cell receptor beta chains came from one sample sequenced in a study of OX40 agonist ivuxolimab in advanced cancers. Assay: immunoSEQ multiplex PCR; the TCRdb copy retains only in-frame clones and omits some. The table includes some 60,000 clones, more than 85% detected once. The starting material was CD4+ or CD8+ T cells sorted from blood, obtained in a trial of the OX40 agonist ivuxolimab. These receptors originate from an adult with an advanced solid tumor such as melanoma, head and neck, liver or kidney cancer.

The chain employs TRBV7-6 and TRBJ2-3; D is perhaps TRBD2 (5 bases). The CDR3 length is 15 residues. From germline, CDR1 is SGHVS and CDR2 FNYEAQ. The V gene lost 3 bases and the J gene lost 0 bases, with 10 bases spanning the gap. CDR3 sequence: CASSLAGTSTDTQYF. The CDR3 coding sequence is TGTGCCAGCAGCTTGGCGGGTACTAGCACAGATACGCAGTATTTT.

The CDR3 DNA follows: TGTGCCAGCAGCCCCGCCGGGGGAACCGGGGAGCTGTTTTTT. The encoded protein is CASSPAGGTGELFF. The gene calls are TRBV5-4 and TRBJ2-2; TRBD2 might be the D (6 bases). The ends were cut back, 4 bases at V and 5 bases at J, with 12 bases in the middle. This CDR3 has 14 residues. CDR1 is SGHNT and CDR2 is YYREEE in the germline V gene (reference sequence).